Each of the 25 T cell receptor beta chains below was sequenced from the same sample in a study of cytomegalovirus exposure and HLA in healthy donors. PCR amplification relied on 60 Vbeta primers (plus 13 Jbeta primers). TCRdb's copy holds only in-frame clones and misses some; the assay was immunoSEQ multiplex PCR. The table has more than 80,000 clones, more than 65% seen once. The sequenced sample consisted of PBMCs. These TCRs come from a human donor in good health.

This chain connects TRBV2 to TRBJ2-1, with D maybe TRBD1 (6 bases). The V gene's germline CDR1 is SNHLY and CDR2 FYNNEI. The CDR3 totals 12 residues. The V and J ends lost 4 bases and 9 bases respectively, with 10 bases between them. CDR3 bases: TGTGCCAGCAGTGCAGGGGTGGCTGAGCAGTTCTTC. Translation gives CASSAGVAEQFF.

Only a few counts were recorded for this clone. J is TRBJ2-3 and V is TRBV5-4, with 9 bases matching TRBD2. This CDR3 has 17 residues. Germline assignment: CDR1 SGHNT and CDR2 YYREEE (reference sequence). The V and J ends lost 0 bases and 2 bases, in that order; junction bases with no gene match: 7. In DNA, the CDR3 is TGTGCCAGCAGCTTGGGTCTAGCGGGAATGTTCACAGATACGCAGTATTTT. Amino acids: CASSLGLAGMFTDTQYF.

The table lists this clone with a few counts. The chain uses TRBV5-1 and TRBJ1-2, with TRBD1 matching over 8 bases. V shed 7 bases and J 0 bases; nucleotides not matched to a gene: 17. The CDR3 runs to 18 residues. Germline values: CDR1 SGHRS, CDR2 YFSETQ. In DNA form, the CDR3 reads TGCGCCAGCGCCAACCCGGGGACAGGAAATACCACTAACTATGGCTACACCTTC. Its translation is CASANPGTGNTTNYGYTF.

The V and J genes are TRBV5-1 and TRBJ1-2; 7 bases map to TRBD1. The V segment lost 0 bases and the J segment 6 bases; nucleotides outside the gene matches: 8. Per the germline V gene, CDR1 is SGHRS and CDR2 is YFSETQ. This CDR3 has 15 amino acids. In nucleotides, the CDR3 is TGCGCCAGCAGCTTGGTAGGGGGCTGGTCTAATGGCTACACCTTC. Encoded protein: CASSLVGGWSNGYTF.

The genes are TRBV29-1 and TRBJ1-2, with 8 bases fitting TRBD1. V shed 5 bases, J shed 0 bases, and the junction held 5 bases outside the gene matches. This CDR3 is built from 14 residues. The germline V gene encodes CDR1 SQVTM and CDR2 ANQGSEA. The chain's CDR3 is CSVLQGVSNYGYTF. In DNA form, the CDR3 reads TGCAGCGTTTTACAGGGGGTGTCTAACTATGGCTACACCTTC.

The rearrangement links TRBV5-6 to TRBJ2-7; possible D gene TRBD2, 6 bases. The CDR3 has 15 amino acids. Germline V CDR1 and CDR2: SGHDT, YYEEEE. V was shortened by 4 bases and J by 6 bases, with 20 bases between the two germline ends. The CDR3 loop is CASSILAQLTPEQYF. CDR3 nucleotides: TGTGCCAGCAGCATTCTAGCGCAACTCACACCCGAGCAGTACTTC.

Only a few counts were recorded for this clone. J is TRBJ2-1 and V is TRBV5-4, with 8 bases matching TRBD2. This CDR3 region has 14 residues. V shed 5 bases, J shed 8 bases, and the junction held 9 bases outside the gene matches. Per germline, CDR1 SGHNT and CDR2 YYREEE (reference sequence). The CDR3 sequence is CASSQGGTRHEQFF. The CDR3 DNA reads TGTGCCAGCAGTCAAGGAGGGACTAGACATGAGCAGTTCTTC.

The chain has TRBV2 and TRBJ1-5, with D uncertain. This CDR3 has 12 amino acids. CDR1 is SNHLY and CDR2 is FYNNEI in the germline V gene. Between the trimmed V and J ends, which lost 4 bases and 11 bases, there was a span of 12 bases. CDR3 nucleotide sequence: TGTGCCAGCAGTGCCTCAGCCCGGGCCCAGCATTTT. It encodes CASSASARAQHF.

The chain links TRBV6-5 to TRBJ2-1; 7 bases map to TRBD1. The CDR3 runs to 15 residues. Germline CDR1 reads MNHEY; CDR2 reads SVGAGI. The junction had 4 bases not matched to a gene; V was cut back by 0 bases and J by 5 bases. The CDR3 reads CASSYSGTDNNEQFF. The CDR3 nucleotides are TGTGCCAGCAGTTACTCCGGGACAGATAACAATGAGCAGTTCTTC.

The chain employs TRBV7-9 and TRBJ1-3; a weak D match, TRBD1 (5 bases). The CDR3 spans 15 residues. The germline V gene has CDR1 SEHNR and CDR2 FQNEAQ (reference sequence). V lost 2 bases and J 4 bases, leaving 12 bases between the germline ends. The CDR3 coding sequence is TGTGCCAGCAGCTTACCGGGGGTTTGCGGAAACACCATATATTTT. Protein: CASSLPGVCGNTIYF.

A few counts support this clone. The rearrangement joins TRBV30 to TRBJ1-1, with D perhaps TRBD1 (6 bases). This CDR3 has 12 amino acids. CDR1 and CDR2 (germline): GTSNPN, SVGIG (reference sequence). V lost 3 bases to trimming and J lost 7 bases, with 12 bases between them. Written as DNA, the CDR3 is TGTGCCTGGAGATTGACACAGGGTGAAGCTTTCTTT. It is translated as CAWRLTQGEAFF.

This chain uses TRBV7-9 with TRBJ2-2; 8 bases are shared with TRBD2. V gave up 4 bases and J gave up 5 bases; unmatched junction bases: 12. The V gene's germline CDR1 is SEHNR and CDR2 FQNEAQ (reference sequence). This CDR3 is built from 17 residues. This CDR3 is CASSSTGGRDRTGELFF. CDR3 coding DNA: TGTGCCAGCAGCTCCACGGGGGGGCGGGACCGGACCGGGGAGCTGTTTTTT.

This chain uses TRBV11-2 with TRBJ1-3; 11 bases map to TRBD1. This CDR3 region has 18 residues. V lost 6 bases, J lost 10 bases, and 20 bases stayed unmatched. Germline-derived CDR1 and CDR2 are SGHAT and FQNNGV. The CDR3 DNA is TGTGCCAGCAGTTCTAAACCTGGACAGGGGGCGAGGGGGGCAACCATATATTTT. Its protein product is CASSSKPGQGARGATIYF.

The J gene is TRBJ1-4, the V gene TRBV19, with D possibly matching TRBD1 (6 bases). V lost 5 bases, J lost 6 bases, and 19 bases lay in between. The V gene's germline CDR1 is LNHDA and CDR2 SQIVND (reference sequence). The CDR3 contains 16 residues. DNA for the CDR3: TGTGCCAGTAGTCGATTGTCCGCCAGGGGAGATGAAAAACTGTTTTTT. It is translated as CASSRLSARGDEKLFF.

The chain employs TRBV30 and TRBJ2-5, with 9 bases that match TRBD2. CDR1 is GTSNPN, CDR2 SVGIG, per germline (reference sequence). The CDR3 runs to 15 residues. The ends lost 2 bases at V and 4 bases at J; junction bases unmatched: 8. The CDR3 sequence: CAWSPTGLARETQYF. The CDR3 nucleotides read TGTGCCTGGAGTCCGACGGGACTAGCACGAGAGACCCAGTACTTC.

This clone came up a few times. The rearrangement uses TRBV7-2 and TRBJ1-1; D is unresolved. The CDR3 is 13 residues long. The germline gives CDR1 SGHTA, CDR2 FQGNSA. The V and J ends lost 5 bases and 4 bases respectively, with 11 bases between them. In nucleotides, the CDR3 is TGTGCCAGCAGCCTCGAGAGGAGCACTGAAGCTTTCTTT. It specifies CASSLERSTEAFF.

CDR3 loop: CASSPPPAGGFNEQFF. In DNA, the CDR3 is TGTGCCAGCAGTCCACCCCCGGCGGGGGGATTCAATGAGCAGTTCTTC. The rearrangement uses TRBV27 and TRBJ2-1; 8 nucleotides match TRBD2. The CDR3 consists of 16 residues. The trim removed 5 bases at V and 6 bases at J, leaving 12 bases unmatched. Per germline, CDR1 MNHEY and CDR2 SMNVEV (reference sequence).

The chain joins TRBV5-4 to TRBJ2-3; no definite D call. Deletions cut 0 bases from V and 3 bases from J, with 5 bases between. Per germline, CDR1 SGHNT and CDR2 YYREEE (reference sequence). The CDR3 covers 13 residues. The CDR3: CASSLAYTDTQYF. Here the CDR3 DNA reads TGTGCCAGCAGCTTGGCCTATACAGATACGCAGTATTTT. The entire variable domain, with the rest obtained from reference TRBV5-4 and TRBJ2-3, is as follows: ETGVTQSPTHLIKTRGQQVTLRCSSQSGHNTVSWYQQALGQGPQFIFQYYREEENGRGNFPPRFSGLQFPNYSSELNVNALELDDSALYLCASSLAYTDTQYFGPGTRLTVL.

V usage is TRBV9 and J usage is TRBJ2-1, with 10 bases aligning to TRBD2. Germline V gene data show CDR1 as SGDLS and CDR2 as YYNGEE. The CDR3 is 15 residues long. The V gene end was trimmed by 2 bases and the J gene end by 10 bases; junction bases not matched to a gene: 9. The CDR3 reads CASSVGLAGVGEQFF. The CDR3 coding sequence is TGTGCCAGCAGCGTTGGGCTAGCGGGAGTAGGGGAGCAGTTCTTC.

This chain links TRBV5-1 with TRBJ2-2; D uncertain. Germline assignment: CDR1 SGHRS and CDR2 YFSETQ. V gave up 6 bases and J gave up 2 bases, with 8 bases separating them. The CDR3 consists of 13 residues. This CDR3 reads CASTSGNTGELFF. CDR3 coding DNA: TGCGCCAGCACCTCAGGCAACACCGGGGAGCTGTTTTTT.

CDR3 DNA: TGTGCCAGCAGTTACTCGACAGGGACCTACAATGAGCAGTTCTTC. Encoded protein: CASSYSTGTYNEQFF. This chain links TRBV6-5 with TRBJ2-1, with 7 bases lining up with TRBD1. V was clipped by 0 bases and J by 2 bases; unmatched bases: 1. CDR3 length: 15 residues. The germline V gene has CDR1 MNHEY and CDR2 SVGAGI.

This clone was seen a few times. The V call is TRBV18, the J call TRBJ1-4, with a tentative D call TRBD1 (6 bases). V lost 4 bases to trimming and J lost 0 bases, with 21 bases between them. The CDR3 extends over 19 amino acids. Per germline, CDR1 KGHSH and CDR2 LQKENI. The CDR3 loop reads CASSRAVAGALATNEKLFF. CDR3 nucleotides: TGTGCCAGCTCACGGGCGGTGGCAGGGGCTCTTGCAACTAATGAAAAACTGTTTTTT.

This clone was seen once. This chain links TRBV19 with TRBJ2-4; 10 bases are a match to TRBD2. The CDR3 consists of 16 residues. CDR1 and CDR2 (germline): LNHDA, SQIVND (reference sequence). The ends lost 2 bases at V and 10 bases at J; junction bases unmatched: 11. The CDR3 sequence is CASSITPSGGTEIQYF. The CDR3 bases are TGTGCCAGTAGTATAACTCCTAGCGGGGGTACCGAGATTCAGTACTTC.

The chain has TRBV19 and TRBJ2-5, with no clear D. The CDR3 extends over 13 amino acids. Trimming pared 6 bases from V and 5 bases from J, leaving 13 bases between. The germline CDR1 and CDR2 sequences are LNHDA and SQIVND (reference sequence). The CDR3 DNA reads as TGTGCCAGTAGGCTTACTTTTGGTGAGACCCAGTACTTC. This translates into CASRLTFGETQYF. The variable domain in full, with the rest retrieved from reference TRBV19 and TRBJ2-5, is DGGITQSPKYLFRKEGQNVTLSCEQNLNHDAMYWYRQDPGQGLRLIYYSQIVNDFQKGDIAEGYSVSREKKESFPLTVTSAQKNPTAFYLCASRLTFGETQYFGPGTRLLVL.

This clone was observed a handful of times. The chain combines TRBV19 with TRBJ2-6; D remains unclear. CDR3 length: 13 amino acids. V was clipped by 9 bases and J by 0 bases, with 6 bases between them. Looked up from germline, CDR1 is LNHDA and CDR2 is SQIVND (reference sequence). The CDR3 nucleotides read TGTGCCAGCGGAGTCTCTGGGGCCAACGTCCTGACTTTC. This translates into CASGVSGANVLTF.